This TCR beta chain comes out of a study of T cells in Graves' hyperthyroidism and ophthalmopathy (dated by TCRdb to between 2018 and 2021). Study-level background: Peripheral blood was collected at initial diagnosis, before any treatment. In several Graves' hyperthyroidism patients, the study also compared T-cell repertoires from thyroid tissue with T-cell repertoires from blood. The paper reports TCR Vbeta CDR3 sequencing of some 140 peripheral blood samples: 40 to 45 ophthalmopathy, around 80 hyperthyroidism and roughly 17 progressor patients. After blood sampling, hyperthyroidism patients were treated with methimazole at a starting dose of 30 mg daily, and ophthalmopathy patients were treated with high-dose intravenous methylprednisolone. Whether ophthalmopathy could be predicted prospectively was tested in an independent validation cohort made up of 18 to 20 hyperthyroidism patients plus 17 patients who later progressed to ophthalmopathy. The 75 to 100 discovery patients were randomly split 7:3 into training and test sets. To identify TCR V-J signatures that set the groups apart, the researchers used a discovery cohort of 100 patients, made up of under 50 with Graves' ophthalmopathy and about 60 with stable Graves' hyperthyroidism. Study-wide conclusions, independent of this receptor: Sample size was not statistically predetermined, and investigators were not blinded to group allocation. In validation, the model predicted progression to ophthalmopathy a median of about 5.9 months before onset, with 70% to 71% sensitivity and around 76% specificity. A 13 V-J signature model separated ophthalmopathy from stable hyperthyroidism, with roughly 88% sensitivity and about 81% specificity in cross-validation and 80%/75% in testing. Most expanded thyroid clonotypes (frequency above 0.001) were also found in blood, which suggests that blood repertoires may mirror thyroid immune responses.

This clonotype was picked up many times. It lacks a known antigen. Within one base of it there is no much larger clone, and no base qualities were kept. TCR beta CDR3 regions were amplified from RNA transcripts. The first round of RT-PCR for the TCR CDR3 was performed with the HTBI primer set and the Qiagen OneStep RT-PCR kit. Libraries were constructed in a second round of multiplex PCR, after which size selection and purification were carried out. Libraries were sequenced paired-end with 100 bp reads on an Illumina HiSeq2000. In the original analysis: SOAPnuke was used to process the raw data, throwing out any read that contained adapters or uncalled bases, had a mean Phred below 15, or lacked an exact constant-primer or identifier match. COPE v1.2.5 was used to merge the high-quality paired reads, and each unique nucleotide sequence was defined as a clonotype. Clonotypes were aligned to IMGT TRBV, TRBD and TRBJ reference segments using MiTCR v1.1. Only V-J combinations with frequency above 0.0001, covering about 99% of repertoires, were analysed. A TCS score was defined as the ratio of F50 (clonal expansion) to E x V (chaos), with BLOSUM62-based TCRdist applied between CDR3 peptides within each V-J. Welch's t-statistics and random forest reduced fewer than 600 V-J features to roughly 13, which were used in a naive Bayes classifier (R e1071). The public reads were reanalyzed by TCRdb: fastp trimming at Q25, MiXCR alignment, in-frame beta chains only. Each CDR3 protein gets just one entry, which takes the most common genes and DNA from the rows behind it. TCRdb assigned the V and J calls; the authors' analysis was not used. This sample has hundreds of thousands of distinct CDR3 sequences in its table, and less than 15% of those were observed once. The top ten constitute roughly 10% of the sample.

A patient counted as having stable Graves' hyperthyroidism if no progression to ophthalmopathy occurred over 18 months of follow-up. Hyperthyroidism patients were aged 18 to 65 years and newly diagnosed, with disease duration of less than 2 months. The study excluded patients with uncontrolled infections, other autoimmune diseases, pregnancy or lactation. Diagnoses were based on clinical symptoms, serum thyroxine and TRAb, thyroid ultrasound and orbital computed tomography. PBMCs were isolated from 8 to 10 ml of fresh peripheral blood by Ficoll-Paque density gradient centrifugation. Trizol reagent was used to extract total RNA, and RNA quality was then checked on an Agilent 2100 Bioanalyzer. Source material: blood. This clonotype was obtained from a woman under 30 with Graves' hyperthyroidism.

The CDR3 reads as follows: CSASGVAYEQYF. The DNA sequence is TGCAGTGCTAGTGGGGTAGCCTACGAGCAGTACTTC. This chain joins TRBV20-1 to TRBJ2-7; too little of a D gene remains to name it. The CDR3 starts with the cysteine, ends with the phenylalanine, and has 12 residues. Left in the record is the CDR3 DNA by itself, 36 bases read in frame from the first base. From the germline V gene (reference sequence), CDR1 is DFQATT and CDR2 is SNEGSKA. V is reduced by 3 bases and J by 2 bases, leaving a spacing of 8 bases between them.